This record covers a single TCR beta chain. This specimen comes from a study of blood T cell repertoires in COVID-19. Authors' analysis steps: Nucleated cell counts were estimated from reference gene primer amplification. The protocol was immunoSEQ multiplex PCR, while the TCRdb copy is restricted to in-frame clones and leaves out a portion. Clone size and the V and J calls come from that table; the DNA yielded D and trimming. The sample includes almost 350,000 clones, approximately 89% of them seen just once. Seattle patient enrollment occurred during active infection, with longitudinal follow-up thereafter. J lost 3 bases, V lost 0 bases, and 3 bases had no gene match. CDR3 length: 15 amino acids. The germline gives CDR1 MNHEY, CDR2 SVGEGT.

This TCR derives from a woman aged 55-69 years with COVID-19, enrolled during active disease. Material for sequencing was peripheral blood. The V gene is TRBV6-2 or TRBV6-3, the J gene TRBJ2-7; 9 positions agree with TRBD2. For the CDR3, the DNA is TGTGCCAGCAGTTACTCGGCTAGCGGGGTCTACGAGCAGTACTTC. This sequence encodes CASSYSASGVYEQYF.